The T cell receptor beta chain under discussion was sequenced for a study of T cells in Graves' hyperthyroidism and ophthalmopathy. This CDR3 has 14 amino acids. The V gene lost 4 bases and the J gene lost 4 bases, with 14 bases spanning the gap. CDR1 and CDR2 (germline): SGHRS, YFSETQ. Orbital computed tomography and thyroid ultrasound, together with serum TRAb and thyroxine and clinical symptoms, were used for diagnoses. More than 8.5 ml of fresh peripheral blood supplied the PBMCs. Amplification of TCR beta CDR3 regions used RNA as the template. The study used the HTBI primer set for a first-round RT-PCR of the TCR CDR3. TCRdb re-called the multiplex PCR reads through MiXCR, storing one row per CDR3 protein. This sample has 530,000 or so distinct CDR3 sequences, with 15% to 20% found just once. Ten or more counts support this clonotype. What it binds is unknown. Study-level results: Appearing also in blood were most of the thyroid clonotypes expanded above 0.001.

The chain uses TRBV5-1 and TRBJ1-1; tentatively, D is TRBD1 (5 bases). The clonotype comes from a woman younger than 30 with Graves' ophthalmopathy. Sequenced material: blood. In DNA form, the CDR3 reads TGCGCCAGCAGCACCCTTGACAGCGCCACTGAAGCTTTCTTT. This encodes CASSTLDSATEAFF. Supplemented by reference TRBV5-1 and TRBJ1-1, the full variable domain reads KAGVTQTPRYLIKTRGQQVTLSCSPISGHRSVSWYQQTPGQGLQFLFEYFSETQRNKGNFPGRFSGRQFSNSRSEMNVSTLELGDSALYLCASSTLDSATEAFFGQGTRLTVV.